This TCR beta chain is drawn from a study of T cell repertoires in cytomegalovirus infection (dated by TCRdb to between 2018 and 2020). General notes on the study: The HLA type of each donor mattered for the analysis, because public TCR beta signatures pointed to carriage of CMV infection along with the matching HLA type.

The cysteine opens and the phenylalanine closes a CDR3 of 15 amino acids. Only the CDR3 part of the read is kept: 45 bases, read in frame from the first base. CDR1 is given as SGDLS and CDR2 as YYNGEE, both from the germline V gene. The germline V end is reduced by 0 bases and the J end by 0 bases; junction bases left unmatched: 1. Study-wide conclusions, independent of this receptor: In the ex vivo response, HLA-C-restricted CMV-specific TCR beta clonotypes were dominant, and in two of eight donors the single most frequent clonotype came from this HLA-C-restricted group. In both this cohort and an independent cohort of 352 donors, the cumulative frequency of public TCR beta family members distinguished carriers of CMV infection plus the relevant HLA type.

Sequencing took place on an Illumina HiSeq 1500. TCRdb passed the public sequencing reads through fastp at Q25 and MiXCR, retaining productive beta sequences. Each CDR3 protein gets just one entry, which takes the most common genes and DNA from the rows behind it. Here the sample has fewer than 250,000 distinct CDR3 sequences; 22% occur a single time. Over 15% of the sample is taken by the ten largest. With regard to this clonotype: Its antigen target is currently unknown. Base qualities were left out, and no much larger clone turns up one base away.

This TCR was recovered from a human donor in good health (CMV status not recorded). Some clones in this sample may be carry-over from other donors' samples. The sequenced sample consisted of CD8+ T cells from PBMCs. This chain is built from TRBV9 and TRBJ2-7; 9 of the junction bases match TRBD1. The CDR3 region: CASSVGDRASYEQYF. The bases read TGTGCCAGCAGCGTAGGGGACAGGGCCTCCTACGAGCAGTACTTC.